The 3 T cell receptor beta chains presented below share a single source sample, sequenced in a study of blood T cell repertoires in COVID-19. Measured with immunoSEQ multiplex PCR; TCRdb has only the in-frame clones, and not every one. Of 120,000 to 150,000 clones listed, 75% to 85% are singletons. The sample taken for sequencing was peripheral blood. These receptors came from a human donor with acute or convalescent COVID-19. The donor label of this sample is uncertain.

V is TRBV6-5 and J is TRBJ1-1, with 8 bases lining up with TRBD1. The CDR3 totals 15 residues. CDR1 and CDR2 (germline): MNHEY, SVGAGI. The trim removed 7 bases at V and 5 bases at J, leaving 12 bases unmatched. CDR3 protein: CASKLYRQGNTEAFF. The CDR3 DNA follows: TGTGCCAGCAAGCTATATAGACAGGGGAATACTGAAGCTTTCTTT.

The chain recombines TRBV7-2 with TRBJ1-5; D is ambiguous. Trimming shortened V by 2 bases and J by 7 bases, and 9 bases separated the two germline ends. Germline V gives CDR1 SGHTA, CDR2 FQGNSA. The CDR3 totals 13 residues. The DNA of the CDR3 is TGTGCCAGCAGCTTACAGAGGAAACAGCCCCAGCATTTT. Protein product: CASSLQRKQPQHF.

V is TRBV13 and J is TRBJ2-1, with D maybe TRBD2 (5 bases). The CDR3 is 15 amino acids. V lost 5 bases and J 2 bases, leaving 13 bases between the germline ends. CDR1 PRHDT and CDR2 FYEKMQ come from the germline V gene (reference sequence). CDR3 nucleotides: TGTGCCAGCAGCCTGAGACTAAGAACCTACAATGAGCAGTTCTTC. This gives the protein CASSLRLRTYNEQFF. Looking up the rest from reference TRBV13 and TRBJ2-1 gives the full variable domain: AAGVIQSPRHLIKEKRETATLKCYPIPRHDTVYWYQQGPGQDPQFLISFYEKMQSDKGSIPDRFSAQQFSDYHSELNMSSLELGDSALYFCASSLRLRTYNEQFFGPGTRLTVL.